This T cell receptor (beta chain) comes out of a study of cytomegalovirus exposure and HLA in healthy donors. Study conclusions and caveats: TCR beta V segments were, for the most part, productive about 87% or about 30% of the time in an earlier analysis. Sequence variants that were highly shared formed a cluster that was likely a sequencing artifact.

A note on this clone: No antigen is known for it.

Germline V CDR1 and CDR2: GTSNPN, SVGIG (reference sequence). This CDR3 has 15 amino acids. V was clipped by 3 bases and J by 1 base; unmatched bases: 3. All donors participated as healthy donors of bone marrow. Primers: 60 Vbeta forward and 13 Jbeta reverse. The table came from immunoSEQ multiplex PCR; TCRdb's copy has only in-frame clones and leaves some out. The data hold some 120,000 clones, with roughly two thirds observed a single time. This receptor was taken from a man aged 25-45 years in good health and CMV-seropositive. V is TRBV30 and J is TRBJ2-2; the match to TRBD1 covers 9 bases. Sequenced: PBMCs. The CDR3 loop is CAWRGDRENTGELFF. CDR3 DNA: TGTGCCTGGAGGGGGGACAGGGAGAACACCGGGGAGCTGTTTTTT. Full variable domain (rest looked up from reference TRBV30 and TRBJ2-2): SQTIHQWPATLVQPVGSPLSLECTVEGTSNPNLYWYRQAAGRGLQLLFYSVGIGQISSEVPQNLSASRPQDRQFILSSKKLLLSDSGFYLCAWRGDRENTGELFFGEGSRLTVL.